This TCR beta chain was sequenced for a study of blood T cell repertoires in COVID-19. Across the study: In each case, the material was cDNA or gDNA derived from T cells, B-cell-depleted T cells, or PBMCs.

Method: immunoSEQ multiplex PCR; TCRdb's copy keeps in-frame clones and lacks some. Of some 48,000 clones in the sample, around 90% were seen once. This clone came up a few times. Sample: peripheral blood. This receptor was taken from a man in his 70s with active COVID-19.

This chain's CDR3 is CASSPRTGPFSGNTIYF. Written as DNA, the CDR3 is TGTGCCAGCAGTCCCCGGACAGGCCCCTTCTCTGGAAACACCATATATTTT. The chain combines TRBV6-6 with TRBJ1-3; TRBD1 matches 7 bases. V lost 5 bases, J lost 0 bases, and 10 bases stayed unmatched. From germline, CDR1 is MNHNY and CDR2 SVGAGI (reference sequence). The CDR3 is 17 amino acids.